This T cell receptor (beta chain) derives from a study of cytomegalovirus exposure and HLA in healthy donors. Use of 60 Vbeta and 13 Jbeta primers characterized the PCR. Generated by immunoSEQ multiplex PCR, the TCRdb table keeps only in-frame clones and is missing some. This table holds 150,000 to 250,000 clones. Losses at the gene ends were 2 bases for V and 5 bases for J; bases not matched to a gene: 9. This CDR3 has 16 amino acids. Per germline, CDR1 SGHRS and CDR2 YFSETQ. The receptor's source is a boy younger than 18 in good health and CMV-seronegative. The V gene is TRBV5-1, the J gene TRBJ2-5; TRBD1 matches 10 bases. What was sequenced was PBMCs. Here the CDR3 reads CASSFAGTGAGETQYF. The CDR3 nucleotides are TGCGCCAGCAGCTTTGCCGGGACAGGGGCGGGGGAGACCCAGTACTTC. Drawing the rest from reference TRBV5-1 and TRBJ2-5, the complete variable domain is KAGVTQTPRYLIKTRGQQVTLSCSPISGHRSVSWYQQTPGQGLQFLFEYFSETQRNKGNFPGRFSGRQFSNSRSEMNVSTLELGDSALYLCASSFAGTGAGETQYFGPGTRLLVL.